Each of the 28 T cell receptor beta chains below was sequenced from the same sample in a study of blood T cell repertoires in COVID-19. Assay used: immunoSEQ multiplex PCR; TCRdb lists only in-frame clones, some missing. The profile covers around 190,000 clones, with about 80% appearing a single time and 5.5% to 7.5% taken by the ten largest. Sequencing was carried out using peripheral blood. All receptors derive from a human donor in a cohort sampled during active COVID-19.

The V gene is TRBV4-1, the J gene TRBJ1-1; D might be TRBD1 (5 bases). Trimming cost V 0 bases and J 8 bases, with 16 bases left between them. The germline gives CDR1 MGHRA, CDR2 YSYEKL. CDR3 length: 15 residues. CDR3 residues: CASSQDWSQDAEAFF. The CDR3 DNA follows: TGCGCCAGCAGCCAAGATTGGTCACAGGACGCCGAAGCTTTCTTT.

The rearrangement links TRBV18 to TRBJ2-1; 8 bases are a match to TRBD2. The ends lost 3 bases at V and 0 bases at J; junction bases unmatched: 7. The germline gives CDR1 KGHSH, CDR2 LQKENI. This CDR3 contains 17 residues. CDR3 sequence (DNA): TGTGCCAGCTCACCTTGGAGCGGGGGAAGCTCCTACAATGAGCAGTTCTTC. Amino acids: CASSPWSGGSSYNEQFF.

The V gene is TRBV1, the J gene TRBJ1-1; the table's D call TRBD1 went unverified against the DNA. TRBV1 is given as a pseudogene. This CDR3 region has 14 residues. CDR3 sequence reads: CTSSFRGPGTEAFF. DNA for the CDR3: TGCACCAGCAGTTTTAGGGGGCCCGGCACTGAAGCTTTCTTT.

This sequence joins TRBV6-5 and TRBJ1-6; D may be TRBD1 (5 bases). Germline lookup yields CDR1 MNHEY and CDR2 SVGAGI. V dropped 2 bases and J dropped 6 bases, with 11 bases sitting between them. This CDR3 spans 15 amino acids. Here the CDR3 DNA reads TGTGCCAGCAGTTACACACGACAGCTTAATTCACCCCTCCACTTT. Protein product: CASSYTRQLNSPLHF.

Notes on this clone: In the same sample, other DNA sequences code for this CDR3. This sequence joins TRBV19 and TRBJ2-1, with TRBD2 matching over 9 bases. V shed 6 bases, J shed 4 bases, and the junction held 4 bases outside the gene matches. The CDR3 is made up of 14 amino acids. CDR1 and CDR2 (germline): LNHDA, SQIVND (reference sequence). In DNA, the CDR3 is TGTGCCAGTAGCCGCGGGGGGGATTACAATGAGCAGTTCTTC. Translation gives CASSRGGDYNEQFF.

The chain is built from TRBV3-1 (or the pseudogene TRBV3-2) and TRBJ2-7; a possible D gene is TRBD2 (7 bases). The CDR3 is made up of 14 amino acids. V was cut by 1 base and J by 6 bases, with 13 bases left in between. CDR1 is LGHDT and CDR2 is YNNKEL in the germline V gene (reference sequence). CDR3 residues: CASSQGRGAVEQYF. The DNA of the CDR3 is TGTGCCAGCAGCCAAGGCCGGGGGGCCGTCGAGCAGTACTTC.

The CDR3 is CASRKSGSGNTIYF. DNA of the CDR3: TGTGCCAGCAGAAAATCAGGCTCTGGAAACACCATATATTTT. V is TRBV25-1 and J is TRBJ1-3; no definite D call. The CDR3 is made up of 14 amino acids. The germline V and J ends were trimmed by 6 bases and 0 bases, with 9 bases remaining between them. Germline lookup yields CDR1 MGHDK and CDR2 SYGVNS.

This clone was observed a single time. This chain joins TRBV4-1 and TRBJ2-1; the D gene is possibly TRBD2 (5 bases). Germline CDR1 and CDR2: MGHRA and YSYEKL. The CDR3 length is 18 residues. Between the trimmed V and J ends, which lost 0 bases and 0 bases, there was a span of 15 bases. The CDR3 spells CASSQDSPTTSSYNEQFF. CDR3 bases: TGCGCCAGCAGCCAAGATTCCCCGACTACCAGCTCCTACAATGAGCAGTTCTTC.

CDR3 sequence reads: CASSGTVNQPQHF. As DNA, the CDR3 is TGTGCCAGTAGCGGGACAGTCAATCAGCCCCAGCATTTT. The rearrangement links TRBV19 to TRBJ1-5; TRBD1 matches 7 bases. The V and J ends lost 6 bases and 3 bases, in that order; junction bases with no gene match: 2. Germline assignment: CDR1 LNHDA and CDR2 SQIVND (reference sequence). The CDR3 sequence is 13 residues long.

This clone showed up just once. V is TRBV7-2 and J is TRBJ1-1; D is unclear. This CDR3 region has 13 residues. V lost 8 bases, J lost 1 base, and 11 bases lay in between. Looked up from germline, CDR1 is SGHTA and CDR2 is FQGNSA. The CDR3 loop is CASARAPNTEAFF. CDR3 DNA: TGTGCCAGCGCGAGGGCCCCGAACACTGAAGCTTTCTTT.

The V gene is TRBV11-2, the J gene TRBJ2-1; 11 bases agree with TRBD2. This CDR3 comprises 16 residues. With 5 bases clipped from V and 8 bases from J, the junction kept 11 bases outside the gene matches. In germline, CDR1 is SGHAT, CDR2 FQNNGV. CDR3 sequence: CASSRIRSGGADEQFF. In DNA, the CDR3 is TGTGCCAGCAGCCGAATCCGTAGCGGGGGGGCCGATGAGCAGTTCTTC.

The chain uses TRBV5-5 and TRBJ1-4, with D unclear. The CDR3 extends over 14 amino acids. From germline, CDR1 is SGHKS and CDR2 YYEKEE (reference sequence). The V end was cut by 2 bases, the J end by 5 bases, with 10 bases between. The CDR3 region is CASSLEMRNEKLFF. The CDR3 region has the DNA TGTGCCAGCAGCTTAGAGATGAGGAATGAAAAACTGTTTTTT.

The DNA for the CDR3 is TGTGCCACCCGGAGCTGGGAAGAGACCCAGTACTTC. Translating it yields CATRSWEETQYF. The chain carries TRBV7-9 and TRBJ2-5; D unclear. There are 12 residues in the CDR3. Trimming removed 10 bases at V and 3 bases at J, with 12 bases between. The germline gives CDR1 SEHNR, CDR2 FQNEAQ (reference sequence). Full variable domain (outside the CDR3, taken from reference TRBV7-9 and TRBJ2-5): DTGVSQNPRHKITKRGQNVTFRCDPISEHNRLYWYRQTLGQGPEFLTYFQNEAQLEKSRLLSDRFSAERPKGSFSTLEIQRTEQGDSAMYLCATRSWEETQYFGPGTRLLVL.

CDR3 sequence: CASSQGASYNEQFF. The CDR3 DNA reads as TGTGCCAGCAGCCAGGGGGCCTCCTACAATGAGCAGTTCTTC. The V call is TRBV14, the J call TRBJ2-1, with TRBD1 as a possible D gene (6 bases). The V end lost 3 bases, the J end lost 0 bases, and 6 bases lay between the germline ends. The CDR3 sequence is 14 residues long. Germline lookup yields CDR1 SGHDN and CDR2 FVKESK.

The chain employs TRBV5-1 and TRBJ2-5; a weak D match, TRBD2 (6 bases). This CDR3 has 16 amino acids. In germline, CDR1 is SGHRS, CDR2 YFSETQ. Trimming took 0 bases from V and 5 from J, leaving 17 bases between them. The chain's CDR3 is CASSLAGGLSGETQYF. The CDR3 region has the DNA TGCGCCAGCAGCTTGGCCGGGGGACTCTCTGGGGAGACCCAGTACTTC.

This sequence joins TRBV20-1 and TRBJ2-5, with a tentative D call TRBD1 (6 bases). The CDR3 totals 11 residues. Per the germline V gene, CDR1 is DFQATT and CDR2 is SNEGSKA (reference sequence). V dropped 5 bases and J dropped 5 bases, with 9 bases sitting between them. CDR3 DNA: TGCAGTGCTGAAGACAGGGAGACCCAGTACTTC. It yields the protein CSAEDRETQYF.

This chain connects TRBV3-1 (or the pseudogene TRBV3-2) to TRBJ2-5; 8 bases align to TRBD1. Germline lookup yields CDR1 LGHDT and CDR2 YNNKEL (reference sequence). The V gene end was trimmed by 4 bases and the J gene end by 5 bases; junction bases not matched to a gene: 9. This CDR3 region has 15 residues. The CDR3 loop is CASSLGPTGGETQYF. CDR3 DNA: TGTGCCAGCAGCCTGGGACCAACAGGGGGGGAGACCCAGTACTTC.

The gene calls are TRBV7-9 and TRBJ2-3, with 13 nucleotides matching TRBD2. Looked up from germline, CDR1 is SEHNR and CDR2 is FQNEAQ (reference sequence). The CDR3 is 18 residues long. The junction had 12 bases not matched to a gene; V was cut back by 5 bases and J by 4 bases. This CDR3 reads CASSQVPGLAGRADTQYF. The DNA of the CDR3 is TGTGCCAGCAGCCAAGTCCCGGGACTAGCGGGGAGGGCAGATACGCAGTATTTT.

The genes are TRBV19 and TRBJ1-2; 7 positions match TRBD1. With V trimmed by 5 bases and J by 5 bases, 14 bases remained unmatched. In germline, CDR1 is LNHDA, CDR2 SQIVND (reference sequence). This CDR3 is built from 16 residues. CDR3 in DNA: TGTGCCAGTAGTCCTGGACAGGTACATATCGCGTATGGCTACACCTTC. Its translation: CASSPGQVHIAYGYTF.

This clone has just a few counts. The chain uses TRBV4-2 and TRBJ1-1; 9 positions agree with TRBD1. The junction had 7 bases not matched to a gene; V was cut back by 0 bases and J by 2 bases. The CDR3 loop spans 17 amino acids. Germline CDR1 reads LGHNA; CDR2 reads YNFKEQ. The CDR3 nucleotides read TGTGCCAGCAGCCAAGATCCGGGACAGGGAGAAAACACTGAAGCTTTCTTT. Its translation: CASSQDPGQGENTEAFF.

The table lists this clone with a count of one. J is TRBJ2-5 and V is TRBV3-1 (or the pseudogene TRBV3-2), with a tentative D call TRBD1 (6 bases). The CDR3 has 14 residues. CDR1 and CDR2 from the germline V gene are LGHDT and YNNKEL (reference sequence). V lost 0 bases and J lost 5, with 10 bases in between. The CDR3: CASSQDLGGETQYF. As DNA, the CDR3 is TGTGCCAGCAGCCAAGACTTAGGGGGTGAGACCCAGTACTTC.

This chain links TRBV9 with TRBJ1-2, with a tentative D call TRBD1 (5 bases). Looked up from germline, CDR1 is SGDLS and CDR2 is YYNGEE. V was clipped by 0 bases and J by 4 bases, with 13 bases between them. The CDR3 sequence is 15 residues long. In DNA form, the CDR3 reads TGTGCCAGCAGCGTAGACGGCCAGGGTTTCTATGGCTACACCTTC. Amino acid sequence: CASSVDGQGFYGYTF.

The chain recombines TRBV5-6 with TRBJ1-6; D may be TRBD1 (6 bases). This CDR3 comprises 16 residues. Per germline, CDR1 SGHDT and CDR2 YYEEEE. Between the trimmed V and J ends, which lost 0 bases and 3 bases, there was a span of 10 bases. CDR3 in DNA: TGTGCCAGCAGCTTGGCCCAGGGGAACTATAATTCACCCCTCCACTTT. It yields the protein CASSLAQGNYNSPLHF. Supplemented by reference TRBV5-6 and TRBJ1-6, the full variable domain reads DAGVTQSPTHLIKTRGQQVTLRCSPKSGHDTVSWYQQALGQGPQFIFQYYEEEERQRGNFPDRFSGHQFPNYSSELNVNALLLGDSALYLCASSLAQGNYNSPLHFGNGTRLTVT.

The rearrangement links TRBV19 to TRBJ2-2; 11 nucleotides align to TRBD1. The V gene's germline CDR1 is LNHDA and CDR2 SQIVND (reference sequence). Germline trimming cut 6 bases from V and 4 bases from J; bases unmatched to any gene: 7. CDR3 size: 16 residues. The CDR3 protein is CASSTSGTGGTGELFF. The CDR3 DNA reads as TGTGCCAGTAGCACTTCCGGGACAGGGGGCACCGGGGAGCTGTTTTTT.

This chain connects TRBV27 to TRBJ2-1; possible D gene TRBD2, 6 bases. The CDR3 sequence is 17 residues long. V was pared by 3 bases and J by 4 bases, with 19 bases between. Germline V CDR1 and CDR2: MNHEY, SMNVEV (reference sequence). The CDR3 DNA is TGTGCCAGCAGTTTTTATTCCCCGGGGGATTCATACAATGAGCAGTTCTTC. It yields the protein CASSFYSPGDSYNEQFF.

The rearrangement uses TRBV6-5 and TRBJ1-3, with unresolved D. The V gene's germline CDR1 is MNHEY and CDR2 SVGAGI. Trimming took off 7 bases at V and 6 bases at J, with 10 bases between the two ends. The CDR3 length is 12 residues. The CDR3 DNA reads as TGTGCCAGCACCGACAAAGAAAACACCATATATTTT. The encoded protein is CASTDKENTIYF.

The chain combines TRBV5-3 with TRBJ1-6; TRBD1 agrees at 7 bases. TRBV5-3 is assigned to the ORF class and has an uncertain function. The ends lost 0 bases at V and 6 bases at J; junction bases unmatched: 6. There are 16 residues in the CDR3. In nucleotides, the CDR3 is TGTGCCAGAAGCTTGGTCCAGGGGGGCTTTAATTCACCCCTCCACTTT. As protein: CARSLVQGGFNSPLHF.

V and J are TRBV4-1 and TRBJ1-1, with 9 positions matching TRBD1. Germline CDR1 and CDR2: MGHRA and YSYEKL. The V gene end was trimmed by 1 base and the J gene end by 6 bases; junction bases not matched to a gene: 6. There are 15 residues in the CDR3. The CDR3 bases are TGCGCCAGCAGCCAAGCGTGGGGACAGGGCCCTGAAGCTTTCTTT. Its protein is CASSQAWGQGPEAFF.